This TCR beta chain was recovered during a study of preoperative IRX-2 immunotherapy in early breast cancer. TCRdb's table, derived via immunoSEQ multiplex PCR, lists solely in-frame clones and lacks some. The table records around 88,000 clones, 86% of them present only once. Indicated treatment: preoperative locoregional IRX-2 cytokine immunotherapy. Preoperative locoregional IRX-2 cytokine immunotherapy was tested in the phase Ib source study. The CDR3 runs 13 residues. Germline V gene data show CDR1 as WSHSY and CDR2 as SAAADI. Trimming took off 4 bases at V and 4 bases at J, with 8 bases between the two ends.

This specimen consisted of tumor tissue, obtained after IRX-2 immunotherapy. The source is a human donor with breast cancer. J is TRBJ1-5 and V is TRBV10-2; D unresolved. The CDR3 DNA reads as TGCGCCAGCAGTGGTCAGTTAAATCAGCCCCAGCATTTT. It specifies CASSGQLNQPQHF.